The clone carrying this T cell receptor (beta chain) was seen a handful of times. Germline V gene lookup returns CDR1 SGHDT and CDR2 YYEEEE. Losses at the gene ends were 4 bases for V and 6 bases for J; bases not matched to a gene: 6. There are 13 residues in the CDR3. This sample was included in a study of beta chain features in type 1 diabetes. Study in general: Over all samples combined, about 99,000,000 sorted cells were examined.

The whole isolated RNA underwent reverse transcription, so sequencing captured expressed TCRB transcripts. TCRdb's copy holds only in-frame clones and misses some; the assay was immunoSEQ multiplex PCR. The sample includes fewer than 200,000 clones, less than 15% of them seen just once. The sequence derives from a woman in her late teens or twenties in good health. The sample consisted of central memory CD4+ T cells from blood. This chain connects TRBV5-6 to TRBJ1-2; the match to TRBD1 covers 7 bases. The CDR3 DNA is TGTGCCAGCAGCGACACAGGGGTAGATGGCTACACCTTC. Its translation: CASSDTGVDGYTF.